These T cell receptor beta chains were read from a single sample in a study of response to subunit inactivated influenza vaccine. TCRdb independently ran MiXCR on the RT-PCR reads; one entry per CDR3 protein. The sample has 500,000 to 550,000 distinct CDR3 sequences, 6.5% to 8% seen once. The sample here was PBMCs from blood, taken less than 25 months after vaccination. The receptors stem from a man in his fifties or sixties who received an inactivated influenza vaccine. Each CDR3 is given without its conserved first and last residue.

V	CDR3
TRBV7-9	ASSAGRYQETQY
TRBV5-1	ASSDEETQY
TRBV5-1	ASSHGTAYEQY
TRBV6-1	ASRLVRSSYNEQF
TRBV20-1	SARPSGGGYEQF
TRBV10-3	AISARDLSTEQF
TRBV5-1	ASSLATGEETQY
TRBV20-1	SARWGGYNEQF
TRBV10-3	AISGGGERGTGELF
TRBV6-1	ASSDSSAGYTDTQY
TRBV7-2	ASSLMGQGGKNIQY
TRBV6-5	ASSYVLGLASGANVLT
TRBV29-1	SVARHLNTEAF
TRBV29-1	SERQTNNEQF
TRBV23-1	ASSPIEPQH
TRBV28	ASTHRGFSYEQY
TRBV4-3	ASSQDLNTGELF
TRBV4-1	ASSPGTSGGEQY
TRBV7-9	ASSPPFRQENPYEQY
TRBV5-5	ASGPEWAADNEQF
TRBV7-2	ATSGVAYNEQF
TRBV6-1	ASRPSGGDPYEQY
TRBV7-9	ASSWTGQNTGELF
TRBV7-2	ASSLGQGAKAGNTIY
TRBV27	ASSLSGTGGAGNEKLF
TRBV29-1	SVTGSGANVLT
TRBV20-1	SARSRIGELF
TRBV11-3	ASSSSLTSGFTDTQY
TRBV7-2	ASSLAPLAGASEQY
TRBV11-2	ASSNYRGPYEQY
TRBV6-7	LGTTAGLGGSYNEQF
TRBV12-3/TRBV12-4	ASNLGTDTQY
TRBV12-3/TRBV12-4	ASSLRGGAHEQY